This TCR beta chain was sequenced during a study of response to subunit inactivated influenza vaccine. TCRdb re-analysed the RT-PCR reads in MiXCR, keeping a single row per CDR3 protein. The sample lists more than 400,000 distinct CDR3 sequences, roughly 9.7% occurring once. This CDR3 is 18 amino acids long. Germline V gives CDR1 SGHAT, CDR2 FQNNGV. J was trimmed by 2 bases and V by 5 bases; bases with no gene match: 11. Sequencing was performed on PBMCs from blood, taken more than 35 days after vaccination. The TCR sequence derives from a man aged 50-59 years who received an inactivated influenza vaccine. V gene TRBV11-2 combines with J gene TRBJ2-3; 12 bases are shared with TRBD2. CDR3 amino acids: CASSPQGLAGPHTDTQYF. The CDR3 DNA reads as TGTGCCAGCAGCCCTCAAGGACTAGCGGGGCCCCACACAGATACGCAGTATTTT. The full variable domain, rest sourced from reference TRBV11-2 and TRBJ2-3, is EAGVAQSPRYKIIEKRQSVAFWCNPISGHATLYWYQQILGQGPKLLIQFQNNGVVDDSQLPKDRFSAERLKGVDSTLKIQPAKLEDSAVYLCASSPQGLAGPHTDTQYFGPGTRLTVL.